Shown below are 24 T cell receptor beta chains from a single sample sequenced in a study of cytomegalovirus exposure and HLA in healthy donors. PCR used 60 Vbeta primers and 13 Jbeta primers. TCRdb's table, derived via immunoSEQ multiplex PCR, lists solely in-frame clones and lacks some. The sample records 100,000 to 150,000 clones, over 70% being singletons. The sample taken for sequencing was PBMCs. Receptors were obtained from a woman between 18 and 29 years old in good health and CMV-seronegative.

The rearrangement joins TRBV5-6 to TRBJ2-3; TRBD2 aligns across 12 bases. The CDR3 contains 16 residues. The V gene's germline CDR1 is SGHDT and CDR2 YYEEEE. After removal of 6 bases from V and 3 bases from J, the junction contained 8 bases not matched to a gene. CDR3 in DNA: TGTGCCAGCACCTTAAGGACTAGCGGGATAACAGATACGCAGTATTTT. This gives the protein CASTLRTSGITDTQYF.

V and J are TRBV7-9 and TRBJ1-4; TRBD1 aligns across 9 bases. This CDR3 is 15 amino acids long. J was trimmed by 7 bases and V by 2 bases; bases with no gene match: 5. Germline CDR1 SEHNR, CDR2 FQNEAQ (reference sequence). The CDR3 loop reads CASSLRRQGGEKLFF. In nucleotides, the CDR3 is TGTGCCAGCAGCTTAAGGAGACAGGGGGGTGAAAAACTGTTTTTT.

The rearrangement joins TRBV5-6 to TRBJ2-3, with 7 bases fitting TRBD2. The CDR3 sequence is 14 residues long. In germline, CDR1 is SGHDT, CDR2 YYEEEE. Germline trimming cut 5 bases from V and 6 bases from J; bases unmatched to any gene: 9. The CDR3: CASSPAGLFDTQYF. CDR3 nucleotides: TGTGCCAGCAGTCCAGCGGGGCTGTTCGATACGCAGTATTTT.

V gene TRBV13 combines with J gene TRBJ2-2, with D uncertain. V was pared by 3 bases and J by 6 bases, with 8 bases between. This CDR3 comprises 13 residues. Germline CDR1 PRHDT, CDR2 FYEKMQ (reference sequence). The CDR3 DNA reads TGTGCCAGCAGCTTTCTCACGGCCGGGGAGCTGTTTTTT. Translated: CASSFLTAGELFF. The full variable domain, with the rest looked up from reference TRBV13 and TRBJ2-2, is AAGVIQSPRHLIKEKRETATLKCYPIPRHDTVYWYQQGPGQDPQFLISFYEKMQSDKGSIPDRFSAQQFSDYHSELNMSSLELGDSALYFCASSFLTAGELFFGEGSRLTVL.

This clone is a singleton in its sample. The rearrangement links TRBV12-5 to TRBJ1-1; D is ambiguous. This CDR3 spans 12 amino acids. Trimming pared 7 bases from V and 4 bases from J, leaving 10 bases between. Germline CDR1 and CDR2: LGHNT and FRNRAP. The CDR3 loop is CASVSRSTEAFF. The CDR3 region has the DNA TGTGCTAGTGTCAGCCGGAGCACTGAAGCTTTCTTT.

CDR3 loop: CASRRTGEETQYF. The DNA for the CDR3 is TGTGCCAGCAGGCGGACAGGGGAGGAGACCCAGTACTTC. This sequence joins TRBV27 and TRBJ2-5, with TRBD1 matching over 9 bases. The CDR3 is 13 amino acids. Germline CDR1 is MNHEY and CDR2 is SMNVEV (reference sequence). Trimming took 6 bases from V and 5 from J; bases not matched to a gene: 4.

This chain joins TRBV5-1 and TRBJ2-2; 7 positions match TRBD2. CDR3 length: 15 residues. The V and J ends lost 4 bases and 6 bases, in that order; junction bases with no gene match: 9. Germline CDR1 is SGHRS and CDR2 is YFSETQ. CDR3 sequence reads: CASSPFAGEAGELFF. The DNA of the CDR3 is TGCGCCAGCAGCCCGTTCGCGGGAGAGGCCGGGGAGCTGTTTTTT.

The chain carries TRBV18 and TRBJ2-3, with TRBD1 matching over 7 bases. The germline CDR1 and CDR2 sequences are KGHSH and LQKENI. V shed 0 bases, J shed 2 bases, and the junction held 2 bases outside the gene matches. The CDR3 has 15 amino acids. CDR3 sequence (DNA): TGTGCCAGCTCACCACCCGGGACAGCCACAGATACGCAGTATTTT. It translates to CASSPPGTATDTQYF.

The rearrangement links TRBV6-1 to TRBJ2-5, with 9 bases identical to TRBD2. Trimming at V came to 4 bases and at J to 2 bases, leaving 8 bases not matched to a gene. The germline V gene encodes CDR1 MNHNS and CDR2 SASEGT. This CDR3 is built from 16 residues. The CDR3 region is CASSGRLAETQETQYF. DNA for the CDR3: TGTGCCAGCAGTGGTAGACTAGCGGAGACTCAAGAGACCCAGTACTTC.

This sequence joins TRBV2 and TRBJ1-6; no firm D call. Per germline, CDR1 SNHLY and CDR2 FYNNEI. The CDR3 runs to 14 residues. Trimming cost V 4 bases and J 0 bases, with 4 bases left between them. The CDR3 nucleotides read TGTGCCAGCAGTGTTCTCTCCTATAATTCACCCCTCCACTTT. Amino acid sequence: CASSVLSYNSPLHF.

DNA for the CDR3: TGTGCCAGCAGTGAAAGTGTCGGTTGGACTGATTCACCCCTCCACTTT. Translated, it gives CASSESVGWTDSPLHF. V gene TRBV25-1 combines with J gene TRBJ1-6, with D hard to call. The CDR3 length is 16 residues. V was clipped by 2 bases and J by 8 bases, with 16 bases between them. Germline V gene data show CDR1 as MGHDK and CDR2 as SYGVNS. The complete variable domain, with remaining parts taken from reference TRBV25-1 and TRBJ1-6, reads EADIYQTPRYLVIGTGKKITLECSQTMGHDKMYWYQQDPGMELHLIHYSYGVNSTEKGDLSSESTVSRIRTEHFPLTLESARPSHTSQYLCASSESVGWTDSPLHFGNGTRLTVT.

This clone appeared a few times. The chain couples TRBV5-6 to TRBJ1-1; TRBD1 might be the D (6 bases). From germline, CDR1 is SGHDT and CDR2 YYEEEE. The germline V and J ends were trimmed by 2 bases and 4 bases, with 12 bases remaining between them. The CDR3 runs 14 residues. The CDR3 nucleotides read TGTGCCAGCAGCTTACTACAGGGTAGCACTGAAGCTTTCTTT. Protein: CASSLLQGSTEAFF.

This clone was observed a few times. This chain joins TRBV6-6 and TRBJ1-6; D gene uncertain. Germline CDR1 MNHNY, CDR2 SVGAGI (reference sequence). V lost 6 bases to trimming and J lost 7 bases, with 13 bases between them. This CDR3 comprises 14 residues. The CDR3 bases are TGTGCCAGCAGCCAGGCGGGAAACAATTCACCCCTCCACTTT. It translates to CASSQAGNNSPLHF.

This chain links TRBV15 with TRBJ1-5; 9 bases agree with TRBD1. The CDR3 consists of 14 residues. Germline V gives CDR1 LNHNV, CDR2 YYDKDF (reference sequence). Losses at the gene ends were 5 bases for V and 8 bases for J; bases not matched to a gene: 7. CDR3 in amino acids: CATSFTGGGKPQHF. The CDR3 region has the DNA TGTGCCACCAGCTTTACAGGGGGCGGAAAGCCCCAGCATTTT.

The chain combines TRBV27 with TRBJ1-5; 7 bases line up with TRBD1. After removal of 5 bases from V and 11 bases from J, the junction contained 18 bases not matched to a gene. In germline, CDR1 is MNHEY, CDR2 SMNVEV (reference sequence). CDR3 length: 16 residues. The CDR3 reads CASSRGYDREPWTQHF. CDR3 DNA: TGTGCCAGCAGTCGTGGCTATGACAGGGAACCCTGGACCCAGCATTTT.

The V call is TRBV30, the J call TRBJ1-2; tentatively, D is TRBD1 (6 bases). The ends were cut back, 4 bases at V and 7 bases at J, with 13 bases in the middle. There are 12 residues in the CDR3. Per germline, CDR1 GTSNPN and CDR2 SVGIG (reference sequence). The CDR3 DNA sequence: TGTGCCTGGAACTTAGGGGGATTTGGCTACACCTTC. This codes for CAWNLGGFGYTF.

This clone was recorded once. The chain uses TRBV5-1 and TRBJ2-2; 9 bases are a match to TRBD2. Germline V gene data show CDR1 as SGHRS and CDR2 as YFSETQ. V was pared by 4 bases and J by 6 bases, with 16 bases of the junction left unmatched. The CDR3 contains 18 residues. The DNA for the CDR3 is TGCGCCAGCAGCGTAAAGACCGGGACTAGCCTCCCGTCCGGGGAGCTGTTTTTT. Encoded protein: CASSVKTGTSLPSGELFF.

The CDR3 region is CASSGEITTNEKLFF. CDR3 nucleotide sequence: TGTGCCAGCAGCGGGGAGATCACAACTAATGAAAAACTGTTTTTT. The rearrangement joins TRBV6-1 to TRBJ1-4, with D unresolved. The V end lost 6 bases, the J end lost 0 bases, and 11 bases lay between the germline ends. The CDR3 extends over 15 amino acids. Germline V lookup: CDR1 MNHNS, CDR2 SASEGT.

This rearrangement joins TRBV12-2 to TRBJ1-1; the DNA was not used to check the table's D call, TRBD1. TRBV12-2 represents a pseudogene. The CDR3 contains 19 residues. Written as DNA, the CDR3 is TGTGCAAGTCGCTTAGCGTTAAGGACAGGGGGGCCCGGGTGGACTGAAGCTTTCTTT. It encodes CASRLALRTGGPGWTEAFF.

The chain has TRBV11-2 and TRBJ2-3, with D maybe TRBD1 (6 bases). V gave up 7 bases and J gave up 3 bases, with 14 bases separating them. The length of the CDR3 is 14 residues. CDR1 SGHAT and CDR2 FQNNGV come from the germline V gene. CDR3 region: CASTWGPRTDTQYF. The CDR3 DNA follows: TGTGCCAGCACCTGGGGGCCGCGGACAGATACGCAGTATTTT.

This chain joins TRBV10-2 and TRBJ1-5; D perhaps matches TRBD1 (5 bases). The V gene lost 5 bases and the J gene lost 4 bases, with 18 bases spanning the gap. Per the germline V gene, CDR1 is WSHSY and CDR2 is SAAADI. The CDR3 contains 16 residues. The CDR3 region has the DNA TGCGCCAGCAGTCCACAGGATTCTGGACGGAATCAGCCCCAGCATTTT. Its protein product is CASSPQDSGRNQPQHF.

The chain is built from TRBV11-3 and TRBJ2-2; 7 bases line up with TRBD2. V was clipped by 8 bases and J by 2 bases; unmatched bases: 5. In germline, CDR1 is SGHNT, CDR2 YENEEA. This CDR3 has 14 amino acids. DNA for the CDR3: TGTGCCAGCGGTCGGGGACTAAACACCGGGGAGCTGTTTTTT. Encoded protein: CASGRGLNTGELFF.

V and J are TRBV14 and TRBJ2-4; tentative D call: TRBD1 (5 bases). V dropped 2 bases and J dropped 7 bases, with 9 bases sitting between them. Germline V CDR1 and CDR2: SGHDN, FVKESK. This CDR3 comprises 13 residues. CDR3 DNA: TGTGCCAGCAGCCAAAGGGGTCCCAACATTCAGTACTTC. It codes for CASSQRGPNIQYF.

This clone was recorded a few times. V gene TRBV25-1 combines with J gene TRBJ2-2; the match to TRBD1 covers 7 bases. After removal of 8 bases from V and 6 bases from J, the junction contained 9 bases not matched to a gene. The CDR3 runs 14 residues. CDR1 is MGHDK and CDR2 is SYGVNS in the germline V gene. The CDR3, as DNA: TGTGCCAGCCGACGACAGGGAAAGGCCGGGGAGCTGTTTTTT. Protein: CASRRQGKAGELFF.